Listed below are T cell receptor beta chains from one sample, sequenced in a study of glioma-infiltrating T cells after dendritic cell vaccination. Assay: immunoSEQ multiplex PCR; the TCRdb copy retains only in-frame clones and omits some. The sample consists of some 100,000 clones, around three quarters of them appearing once. Sequenced material: blood, taken before dendritic cell vaccination. Source of these receptors: a human donor with glioblastoma. Both conserved end residues are part of each CDR3. The order of the fields is D gene, clone size, V gene, J gene, CDR3 protein, CDR3 DNA. D genes are given only for firm matches. Clone size is given for some rows only: seen once, a few or many times, or a class if the clone is expanded.

NA	NA	TRBV20-1	TRBJ1-1	CSARQNTEAFF	TGCAGTGCTAGACAGAACACTGAAGCTTTCTTT
TRBD1	NA	TRBV29-1	TRBJ2-7	CSAVGGRGSYEQYF	TGCAGCGCGGTAGGGGGCCGGGGATCCTACGAGCAGTACTTC
NA	few	TRBV6-1	TRBJ1-2	CASREQPIIWVVQGRYRGYTF	TGTGCCAGCAGGGAACAGCCCATCATTTGGGTGGTACAGGGAAGGTATCGGGGCTACACCTTC
TRBD2	NA	TRBV4-1	TRBJ2-5	CASSQDMLFVGGGQQETQYF	TGCGCCAGCAGCCAAGATATGCTTTTTGTCGGGGGGGGCCAACAAGAGACCCAGTACTTC
TRBD1	NA	TRBV6-6	TRBJ2-1	CASSRGQGTYNEQFF	TGTGCCAGCAGTAGGGGACAGGGAACCTACAATGAGCAGTTCTTC
NA	NA	TRBV5-8	TRBJ1-3	CASSFPGQSSGNTIYF	TGTGCCAGCAGTTTTCCTGGACAGTCCTCTGGAAACACCATATATTTT
NA	NA	TRBV28	TRBJ2-3	CASSTPGSGTDTQYF	TGTGCCAGCAGCACCCCGGGGAGTGGGACAGATACGCAGTATTTT
TRBD2	NA	TRBV6-5	TRBJ2-7	CASSPRLAVNYEQYF	TGTGCCAGCAGTCCGCGACTAGCGGTTAACTACGAGCAGTACTTC
TRBD2	NA	TRBV5-4	TRBJ2-3	CASSYGGGAWGDTQYF	TGTGCCAGCAGCTACGGGGGAGGGGCCTGGGGAGATACGCAGTATTTT
NA	NA	TRBV5-1	TRBJ2-5	CASSTAPGQGYQETQYF	TGCGCCAGCAGCACCGCCCCGGGACAAGGGTACCAAGAGACCCAGTACTTC
NA	few	TRBV7-9	TRBJ1-5	CASSLDGEQPQHF	TGTGCCAGCAGCTTAGACGGGGAACAGCCCCAGCATTTT
NA	NA	TRBV30	TRBJ2-6	CAWGSGSGANVLTF	TGTGCCTGGGGCTCGGGCTCTGGGGCCAACGTCCTGACTTTC
TRBD1	NA	TRBV4-1	TRBJ1-2	CASSLLPGEGAYGYTF	TGCGCCAGCAGCCTCCTCCCAGGAGAGGGGGCCTATGGCTACACCTTC
NA	NA	TRBV30	TRBJ1-1	CGVKYRMNTEAFF	TGTGGGGTAAAGTACAGAATGAACACTGAAGCTTTCTTT
NA	NA	TRBV7-8	TRBJ1-1	CASMGGRGTEAFF	TGTGCCAGCATGGGGGGGCGAGGCACTGAAGCTTTCTTT
NA	NA	TRBV7-3	TRBJ2-3	CASSLTYTDTQYF	TGTGCCAGCAGCTTAACGTACACAGATACGCAGTATTTT
NA	NA	TRBV5-5	TRBJ2-1	CASSFRDIGSYNEQFF	TGTGCCAGCAGTTTCCGGGACATAGGCTCCTACAATGAGCAGTTCTTC
NA	NA	TRBV14	TRBJ1-2	CASSPTTYYGYTF	TGTGCCAGCAGCCCTACTACTTACTATGGCTACACCTTC
TRBD2	NA	TRBV9	TRBJ2-1	CASSVGGSGLSGRHNEQFF	TGTGCCAGCAGCGTAGGGGGATCCGGACTAAGCGGGAGACACAATGAGCAGTTCTTC
TRBD1	NA	TRBV7-8	TRBJ1-2	CASSLRWTGGVYGYTF	TGTGCCAGCAGCTTAAGGTGGACAGGGGGCGTCTATGGCTACACCTTC
NA	NA	TRBV10-1	TRBJ1-2	CATTTLPLSYLSIGYTF	TGCGCCACCACTACCCTCCCGTTAAGTTACTTGTCGATTGGCTACACCTTC
NA	NA	TRBV19	TRBJ2-6	CASSIDPSWSSGANVLTF	TGTGCCAGTAGTATAGACCCCAGTTGGAGCTCTGGGGCCAACGTCCTGACTTTC
TRBD2	once	TRBV2	TRBJ2-7	CASSGGGLALNEQYF	TGTGCCAGCAGTGGGGGGGGACTAGCTTTAAACGAGCAGTACTTC
TRBD1	NA	TRBV2	TRBJ1-2	CASSVTNIFRGRLYGYTF	TGTGCCAGCAGCGTTACGAATATCTTCAGGGGGCGTCTCTATGGCTACACCTTC
TRBD1	NA	TRBV5-1	TRBJ2-3	CASSRGTAEDTQYF	TGCGCCAGCAGCCGTGGGACAGCCGAGGATACGCAGTATTTT
NA	NA	TRBV5-1	TRBJ1-1	CASSLEEGQNTEAFF	TGCGCCAGCAGCTTGGAAGAGGGCCAGAACACTGAAGCTTTCTTT
TRBD1	NA	TRBV18	TRBJ1-5	CASSGQGALNQPQHF	TGTGCCAGCTCAGGACAGGGGGCCCTCAATCAGCCCCAGCATTTT
NA	NA	TRBV21-1	TRBJ2-4	CASSKVWGAGSPAKNIQYF	NA
NA	NA	TRBV30	TRBJ1-1	CAWSLGRNTEAFF	TGTGCCTGGAGCTTGGGCAGGAACACTGAAGCTTTCTTT
NA	NA	TRBV9	TRBJ1-4	CASSEGVAGANEKLFF	TGTGCCAGCAGCGAAGGGGTGGCAGGGGCTAATGAAAAACTGTTTTTT
NA	NA	TRBV25-1	TRBJ2-2	CASSELGSQLPGELFF	TGTGCCAGCAGTGAGCTCGGTAGCCAACTCCCCGGGGAGCTGTTTTTT
NA	NA	TRBV19	TRBJ1-2	CASSRDSGQNYGYTF	TGTGCCAGTAGTAGGGACTCAGGGCAGAACTATGGCTACACCTTC
NA	NA	TRBV5-1	TRBJ1-2	CASSLVVGGGYTF	TGCGCCAGCAGCTTGGTGGTCGGAGGTGGCTACACCTTC
TRBD1	NA	TRBV5-6	TRBJ2-3	CASSLTTGTGGADTQYF	TGTGCCAGCAGCTTGACGACCGGGACAGGGGGCGCAGATACGCAGTATTTT
TRBD1	NA	TRBV29-1	TRBJ2-7	CSPPPGGTGAYEQYF	TGCAGCCCCCCTCCGGGTGGGACAGGGGCCTACGAGCAGTACTTC
TRBD1	NA	TRBV2	TRBJ1-1	CASSGTGAVGAFF	TGTGCCAGCAGTGGGACAGGGGCTGTTGGAGCTTTCTTT
TRBD2	NA	TRBV9	TRBJ2-2	CASSAALAGGPGGELFF	TGTGCCAGCAGCGCCGCTCTAGCGGGGGGGCCAGGCGGGGAGCTGTTTTTT
TRBD1	NA	TRBV5-1	TRBJ1-2	CASSLTGELPSGYTF	TGCGCCAGCAGCCTCACAGGGGAGCTACCCTCTGGCTACACCTTC
TRBD1	NA	TRBV5-1	TRBJ2-1	CASSPKGANDYNEQFF	TGCGCCAGCAGCCCGAAGGGGGCCAACGACTACAATGAGCAGTTCTTC
NA	NA	TRBV5-1	TRBJ2-1	CASSLNGGQEGEQFF	TGCGCCAGCAGCTTAAACGGGGGGCAAGAAGGTGAGCAGTTCTTC
TRBD2	NA	TRBV9	TRBJ2-1	CASSFGLDPNNEQFF	TGTGCCAGCAGCTTCGGACTAGACCCCAACAATGAGCAGTTCTTC
TRBD2	NA	TRBV5-1	TRBJ2-2	CASSAGGTGELFF	TGCGCCAGCAGCGCCGGGGGGACCGGGGAGCTGTTTTTT
NA	NA	TRBV19	TRBJ1-1	CASSPRRGGNTEAFF	TGTGCCAGTAGTCCTCGGAGGGGAGGGAACACTGAAGCTTTCTTT
TRBD2	NA	TRBV5-4	TRBJ2-7	CASSSGLPSSYEQYF	TGTGCCAGCAGCTCGGGACTACCGAGCTCCTACGAGCAGTACTTC
NA	many	TRBV7-9	TRBJ1-1	CASSPGGAEAFF	TGTGCCAGCAGCCCTGGAGGCGCTGAAGCTTTCTTT
TRBD2	few	TRBV6-6	TRBJ2-1	CASRPSGRDNEQFF	TGTGCCAGCCGCCCGTCCGGGAGGGACAATGAGCAGTTCTTC
TRBD1	few	TRBV7-9	TRBJ1-1	CASSYQSGQGIEAFF	TGTGCCAGCAGTTATCAGTCGGGACAGGGAATTGAAGCTTTCTTT
NA	few	TRBV7-2	TRBJ1-1	CASSLGQGTEAFF	TGTGCCAGCAGCTTAGGCCAGGGTACTGAAGCTTTCTTT
NA	NA	TRBV15	TRBJ2-1	CATSRVGAQVHNEQFF	TGTGCCACCAGCAGAGTCGGCGCACAGGTCCACAATGAGCAGTTCTTC
TRBD2	NA	TRBV9	TRBJ2-3	CASSPIAGAVDTQYF	TGTGCCAGCAGCCCTATAGCGGGAGCGGTCGATACGCAGTATTTT
TRBD2	NA	TRBV4-2	TRBJ2-3	CASSPYGLADTDTQYF	TGTGCCAGCAGCCCGTACGGACTAGCGGACACAGATACGCAGTATTTT
NA	NA	TRBV10-3	TRBJ1-2	CAISASGSSGGYGYTF	TGTGCCATCAGTGCATCGGGTTCTTCCGGAGGCTATGGCTACACCTTC
TRBD1	NA	TRBV7-8	TRBJ1-1	CASRHAHRGPNTEAFF	TGTGCCAGCCGACATGCCCACAGGGGTCCGAACACTGAAGCTTTCTTT